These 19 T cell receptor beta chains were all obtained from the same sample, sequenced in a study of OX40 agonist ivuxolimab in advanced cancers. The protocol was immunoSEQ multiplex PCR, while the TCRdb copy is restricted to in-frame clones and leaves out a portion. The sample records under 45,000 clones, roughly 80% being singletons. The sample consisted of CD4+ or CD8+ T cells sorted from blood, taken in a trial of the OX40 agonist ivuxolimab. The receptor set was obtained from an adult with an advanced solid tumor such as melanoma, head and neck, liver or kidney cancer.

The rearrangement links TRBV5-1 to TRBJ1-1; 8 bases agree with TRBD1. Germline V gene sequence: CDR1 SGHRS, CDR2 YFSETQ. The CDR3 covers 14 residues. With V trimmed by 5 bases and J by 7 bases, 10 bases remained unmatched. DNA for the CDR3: TGCGCCAGCAGTCGGACAGGGAAAGAGATTGAAGCTTTCTTT. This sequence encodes CASSRTGKEIEAFF.

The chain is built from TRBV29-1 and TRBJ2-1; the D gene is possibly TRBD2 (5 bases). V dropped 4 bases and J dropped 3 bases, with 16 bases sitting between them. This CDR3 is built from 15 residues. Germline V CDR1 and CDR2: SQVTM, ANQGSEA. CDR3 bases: TGCAGCGTTGGGGGTGGGCGGGCCCTCTACAATGAGCAGTTCTTC. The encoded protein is CSVGGGRALYNEQFF.

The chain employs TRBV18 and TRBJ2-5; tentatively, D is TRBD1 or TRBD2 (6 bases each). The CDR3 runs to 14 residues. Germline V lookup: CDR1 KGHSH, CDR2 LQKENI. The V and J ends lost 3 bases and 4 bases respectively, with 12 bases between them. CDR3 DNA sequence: TGTGCCAGCTCACCTCAACAGGGAGGAGAGACCCAGTACTTC. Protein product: CASSPQQGGETQYF.

The CDR3 reads CASSLVRGREDYEQYF. The CDR3 bases are TGTGCCAGCAGCTTGGTTCGGGGGAGAGAGGACTACGAGCAGTACTTC. V is TRBV5-6 and J is TRBJ2-7; weak D call: TRBD2 (6 bases). This CDR3 region has 16 residues. V was pared by 0 bases and J by 3 bases, with 16 bases between. CDR1 and CDR2 from the germline V gene are SGHDT and YYEEEE.

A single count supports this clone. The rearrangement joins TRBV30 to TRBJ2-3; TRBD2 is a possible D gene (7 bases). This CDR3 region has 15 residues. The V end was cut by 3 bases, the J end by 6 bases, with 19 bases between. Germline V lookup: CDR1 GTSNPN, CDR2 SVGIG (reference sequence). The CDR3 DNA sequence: TGTGCCTGGAGCACTCCGGGGGGCCTTGTCGATACGCAGTATTTT. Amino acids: CAWSTPGGLVDTQYF.

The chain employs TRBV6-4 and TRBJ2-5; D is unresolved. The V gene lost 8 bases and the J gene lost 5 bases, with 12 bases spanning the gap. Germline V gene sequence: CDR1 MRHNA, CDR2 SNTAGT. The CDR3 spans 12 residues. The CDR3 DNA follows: TGTGCCAGCCACTCTCGCCGGGAGACCCAGTACTTC. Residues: CASHSRRETQYF.

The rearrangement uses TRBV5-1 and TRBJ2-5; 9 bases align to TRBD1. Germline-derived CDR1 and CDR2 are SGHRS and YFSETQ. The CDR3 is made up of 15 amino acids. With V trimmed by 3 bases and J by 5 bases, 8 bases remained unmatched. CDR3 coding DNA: TGCGCCAGCAGCTCGGAGGACAGGGGAGTGGAGACCCAGTACTTC. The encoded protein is CASSSEDRGVETQYF.

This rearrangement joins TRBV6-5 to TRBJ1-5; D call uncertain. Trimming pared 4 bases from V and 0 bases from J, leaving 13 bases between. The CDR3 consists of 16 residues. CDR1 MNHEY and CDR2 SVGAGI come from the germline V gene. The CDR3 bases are TGTGCCAGCAGTTTATTGTCAATCGCTAGCAATCAGCCCCAGCATTTT. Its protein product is CASSLLSIASNQPQHF.

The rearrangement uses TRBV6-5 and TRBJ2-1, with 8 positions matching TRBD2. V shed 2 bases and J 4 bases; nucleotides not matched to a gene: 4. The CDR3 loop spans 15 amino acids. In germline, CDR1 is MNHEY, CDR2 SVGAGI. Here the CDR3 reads CASSYMAGGYNEQFF. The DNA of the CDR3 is TGTGCCAGCAGTTACATGGCGGGAGGTTACAATGAGCAGTTCTTC.

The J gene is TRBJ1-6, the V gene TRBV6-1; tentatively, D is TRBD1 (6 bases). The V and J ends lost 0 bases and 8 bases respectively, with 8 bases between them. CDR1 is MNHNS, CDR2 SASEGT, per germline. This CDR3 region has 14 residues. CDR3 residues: CASSEAPGDSPLHF. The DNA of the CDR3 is TGTGCCAGCAGTGAAGCCCCAGGGGATTCACCCCTCCACTTT.

CDR3 sequence reads: CASATQGGAFGQPQHF. The DNA for the CDR3 is TGTGCTAGTGCCACCCAAGGGGGCGCTTTCGGTCAGCCCCAGCATTTT. This chain links TRBV12-5 with TRBJ1-5; 7 bases agree with TRBD1. In germline, CDR1 is LGHNT, CDR2 FRNRAP. There are 16 residues in the CDR3. Trimming removed 7 bases from V and 6 bases from J; junction bases left unmatched: 15. The complete variable domain, with remaining parts taken from reference TRBV12-5 and TRBJ1-5, reads DARVTQTPRHKVTEMGQEVTMRCQPILGHNTVFWYRQTMMQGLELLAYFRNRAPLDDSGMPKDRFSAEMPDATLATLKIQPSEPRDSAVYFCASATQGGAFGQPQHFGDGTRLSIL.

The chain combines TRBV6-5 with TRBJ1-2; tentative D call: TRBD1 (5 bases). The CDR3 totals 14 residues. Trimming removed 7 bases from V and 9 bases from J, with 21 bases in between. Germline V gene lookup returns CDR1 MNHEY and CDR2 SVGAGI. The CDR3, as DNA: TGTGCCAGCACTTATTCCGGGCAGGGAGGGAGCTACACCTTC. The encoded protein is CASTYSGQGGSYTF.

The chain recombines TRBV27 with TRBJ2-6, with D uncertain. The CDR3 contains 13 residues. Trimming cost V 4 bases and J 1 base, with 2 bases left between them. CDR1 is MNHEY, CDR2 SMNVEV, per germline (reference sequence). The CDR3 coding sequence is TGTGCCAGCAGTTGGTCTGGGGCCAACGTCCTGACTTTC. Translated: CASSWSGANVLTF. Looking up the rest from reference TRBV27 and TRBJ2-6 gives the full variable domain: EAQVTQNPRYLITVTGKKLTVTCSQNMNHEYMSWYRQDPGLGLRQIYYSMNVEVTDKGDVPEGYKVSRKEKRNFPLILESPSPNQTSLYFCASSWSGANVLTFGAGSRLTVL.

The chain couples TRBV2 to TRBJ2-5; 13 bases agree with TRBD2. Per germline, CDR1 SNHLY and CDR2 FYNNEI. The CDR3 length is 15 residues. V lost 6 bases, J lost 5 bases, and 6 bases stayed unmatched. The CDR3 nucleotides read TGTGCCAGCAGCCAACTAGCGGGAGGGCGGGAGACCCAGTACTTC. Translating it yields CASSQLAGGRETQYF.

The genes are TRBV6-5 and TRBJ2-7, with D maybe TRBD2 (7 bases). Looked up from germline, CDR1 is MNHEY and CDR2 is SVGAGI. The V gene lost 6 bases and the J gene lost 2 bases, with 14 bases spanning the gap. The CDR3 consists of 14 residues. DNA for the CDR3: TGTGCCAGCAGCCCGCCCGGGGGGCCCTACGAGCAGTACTTC. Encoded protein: CASSPPGGPYEQYF.

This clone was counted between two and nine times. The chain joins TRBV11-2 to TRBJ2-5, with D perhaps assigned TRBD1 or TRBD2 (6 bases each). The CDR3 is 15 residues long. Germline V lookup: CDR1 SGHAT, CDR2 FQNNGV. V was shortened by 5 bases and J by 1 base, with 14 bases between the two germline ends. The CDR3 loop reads CASSRRGAAQETQYF. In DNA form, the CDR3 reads TGTGCCAGCAGCCGGAGGGGGGCGGCCCAAGAGACCCAGTACTTC.

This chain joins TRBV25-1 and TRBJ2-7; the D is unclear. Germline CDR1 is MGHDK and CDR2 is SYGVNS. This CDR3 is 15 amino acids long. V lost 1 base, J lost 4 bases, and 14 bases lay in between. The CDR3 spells CASSELGTTAYEQYF. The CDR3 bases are TGTGCCAGCAGTGAATTAGGCACCACGGCGTACGAGCAGTACTTC.

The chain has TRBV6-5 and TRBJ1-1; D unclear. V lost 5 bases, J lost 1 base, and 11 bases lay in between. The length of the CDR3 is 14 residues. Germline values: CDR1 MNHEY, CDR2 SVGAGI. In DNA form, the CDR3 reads TGTGCCAGCAGTGTAGTAGTCTGGAACACTGAAGCTTTCTTT. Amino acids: CASSVVVWNTEAFF.

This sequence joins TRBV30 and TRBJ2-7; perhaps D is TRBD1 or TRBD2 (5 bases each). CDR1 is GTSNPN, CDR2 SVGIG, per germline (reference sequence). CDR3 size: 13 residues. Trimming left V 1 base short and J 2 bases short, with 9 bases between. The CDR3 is CAWSGGFAYEQYF. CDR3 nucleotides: TGTGCCTGGAGTGGGGGGTTCGCCTACGAGCAGTACTTC.